This TCR beta chain was sequenced during a study of shared clonotypes between healthy human individuals. Across the study: Per donor, CD8 memory used one plate, CD8 naive used two, CD4 memory used three and CD4 naive used three. Study-level results: Generation of non-shared clonotypes was less probable than generation of clonotypes shared by all four donors. Rarefaction gave evidence that sorted-subset sequencing remained incomplete despite large depth.

The V end was cut by 0 bases, the J end by 0 bases, with 10 bases between. The CDR3 contains 15 residues. In germline, CDR1 is SGDLS, CDR2 YYNGEE. Sorted-subset replicate PCR reactions were performed with about 190 ng DNA, corresponding to about 30,000 T cell genomes. Measured with immunoSEQ multiplex PCR; TCRdb has only the in-frame clones, and not every one. The table records about 320,000 clones, about nine tenths of them present only once. On this clone itself: What it binds is not known.

The sample taken for sequencing was memory CD8+ T cells sorted from blood. Described subset: CD45RO+ cells pooled with CCR7-negative TemRA cells. V usage is TRBV9 and J usage is TRBJ2-7, with D uncertain. The clonotype was recovered from a man aged 18 to 35 in good health. The CDR3 is CASSVDGFGSYEQYF. In nucleotides, the CDR3 is TGTGCCAGCAGCGTAGACGGGTTTGGCTCCTACGAGCAGTACTTC.